Shown below are 12 T cell receptor beta chains from a single sample sequenced in a study of blood T cell repertoires in COVID-19. The table came from immunoSEQ multiplex PCR; TCRdb's copy has only in-frame clones and leaves some out. The sample has over 120,000 clones; approximately 89% are singletons. The sample consisted of peripheral blood. The receptors here all came from a human donor in a cohort sampled during active COVID-19.

The chain uses TRBV5-1 and TRBJ2-5, with 8 bases lining up with TRBD1. The V gene's germline CDR1 is SGHRS and CDR2 YFSETQ. The J segment lost 1 base and the V segment lost 4 bases, leaving 3 bases of the junction unmatched. This CDR3 region has 14 residues. This CDR3 is CASSVTGVQETQYF. Written as DNA, the CDR3 is TGCGCCAGCAGCGTGACAGGGGTCCAAGAGACCCAGTACTTC. The full variable domain, its missing parts supplied by reference TRBV5-1 and TRBJ2-5, is KAGVTQTPRYLIKTRGQQVTLSCSPISGHRSVSWYQQTPGQGLQFLFEYFSETQRNKGNFPGRFSGRQFSNSRSEMNVSTLELGDSALYLCASSVTGVQETQYFGPGTRLLVL.

This chain links TRBV2 with TRBJ1-1; no reliable D call. Trimming left V 4 bases short and J 2 bases short, with 8 bases between. Per the germline V gene, CDR1 is SNHLY and CDR2 is FYNNEI. CDR3 length: 13 residues. The CDR3 is CASSGGYNTEAFF. In nucleotides, the CDR3 is TGTGCCAGCAGTGGCGGGTACAACACTGAAGCTTTCTTT.

As DNA, the CDR3 is TGCGCCAGCAGCCAAGACTGGGGGGGGGAAGAGACCCAGTACTTC. Translated: CASSQDWGGEETQYF. The chain recombines TRBV4-3 with TRBJ2-5; 7 bases fit TRBD2. CDR3 length equals 15 residues. The junction had 4 bases not matched to a gene; V was cut back by 0 bases and J by 3 bases. CDR1 and CDR2 from the germline V gene are LGHNA and YSLEER.

The chain carries TRBV27 and TRBJ2-2, with TRBD2 identical over 12 bases. The CDR3 has 15 amino acids. Germline CDR1 reads MNHEY; CDR2 reads SMNVEV (reference sequence). Trimming cost V 5 bases and J 6 bases; bases outside gene matches: 4. CDR3: CASSPSGGASGELFF. DNA of the CDR3: TGTGCCAGCAGTCCTAGCGGGGGGGCTTCCGGGGAGCTGTTTTTT.

The rearrangement links TRBV2 to TRBJ2-3, with TRBD1 as a possible D gene (6 bases). Trimming took 4 bases from V and 1 from J, leaving 12 bases between them. Germline CDR1 reads SNHLY; CDR2 reads FYNNEI. This CDR3 region has 15 residues. This CDR3 reads CASSVMDRGTDTQYF. As DNA, the CDR3 is TGTGCCAGCAGTGTGATGGACAGAGGCACAGATACGCAGTATTTT.

Concerning this clone itself: One junction end does not reproduce the germline sequence, and a read error may be involved. This chain links TRBV15 with TRBJ1-2; D is undetermined. Germline values: CDR1 LNHNV, CDR2 YYDKDF (reference sequence). This CDR3 comprises 13 residues. In DNA form, the CDR3 reads TGTGCCGCCAGCACGCCCCAGGCCTATGGCTACACCTTC. It is translated as CAASTPQAYGYTF.

The V and J genes are TRBV6-2 or TRBV6-3 and TRBJ2-2; TRBD2 agrees at 8 bases. From germline, CDR1 is MNHEY and CDR2 SVGEGT. CDR3 length: 16 residues. The J segment lost 1 base and the V segment lost 5 bases, leaving 6 bases of the junction unmatched. CDR3 nucleotide sequence: TGTGCCAGCAGTCGACCGGGACTAGAGAACACCGGGGAGCTGTTTTTT. This gives the protein CASSRPGLENTGELFF.

The V gene is TRBV6-5, the J gene TRBJ1-5; TRBD1 matches 12 bases. This CDR3 has 14 amino acids. Germline lookup yields CDR1 MNHEY and CDR2 SVGAGI. V lost 6 bases and J lost 6; bases outside the gene matches: 3. CDR3 amino acids: CASSGTGGSQPQHF. The CDR3 DNA sequence: TGTGCCAGCAGCGGGACAGGGGGCAGTCAGCCCCAGCATTTT.

V gene TRBV7-2 combines with J gene TRBJ1-1; D is undetermined. The CDR3 extends over 14 amino acids. The ends were cut back, 2 bases at V and 11 bases at J, with 18 bases in the middle. Germline values: CDR1 SGHTA, CDR2 FQGNSA. The CDR3 is CASSLHLGGGTAFF. The CDR3 bases are TGTGCCAGCAGCTTACACCTGGGAGGCGGTACGGCTTTCTTT.

CDR3 protein: CASSLGDKPNTGELFF. CDR3 nucleotide sequence: TGCGCCAGCAGCTTGGGTGACAAACCGAACACCGGGGAGCTGTTTTTT. The chain is built from TRBV5-1 and TRBJ2-2; D is unclear. The V gene's germline CDR1 is SGHRS and CDR2 YFSETQ. This CDR3 spans 16 amino acids. V was pared by 0 bases and J by 0 bases, with 9 bases between.

This chain links TRBV5-1 with TRBJ1-2; 10 bases match TRBD1. CDR1 and CDR2 (germline): SGHRS, YFSETQ. The trim removed 3 bases at V and 7 bases at J, leaving 21 bases unmatched. The CDR3 consists of 19 residues. CDR3 residues: CASSSEGTPGQGLGGGYTF. The CDR3 nucleotides read TGCGCCAGCAGCTCGGAGGGCACCCCGGGACAGGGGCTAGGGGGTGGCTACACCTTC.

V usage is TRBV2 and J usage is TRBJ2-5, with 13 nucleotides matching TRBD2. After removal of 6 bases from V and 1 base from J, the junction contained 5 bases not matched to a gene. Per germline, CDR1 SNHLY and CDR2 FYNNEI. The CDR3 contains 16 residues. In DNA, the CDR3 is TGTGCCAGCAGGACTAGCGGGGGGCCATTCCAAGAGACCCAGTACTTC. Translated: CASRTSGGPFQETQYF.